This T cell receptor beta chain was recorded in a study of blood T cell repertoires in COVID-19. This CDR3 spans 18 amino acids. From germline, CDR1 is LNHDA and CDR2 SQIVND (reference sequence). V shed 4 bases, J shed 5 bases, and the junction held 14 bases outside the gene matches. TCRdb's table, derived via immunoSEQ multiplex PCR, lists solely in-frame clones and lacks some. This repertoire shows approximately 110,000 clones, roughly 72% found once; its top ten account for roughly 6%. The sequencing input was peripheral blood. The clonotype comes from a man older than 75 with acute or convalescent COVID-19. V is TRBV19 and J is TRBJ2-7, with 13 bases that match TRBD2. In DNA form, the CDR3 reads TGTGCCAGTAGTAAAACCGGGACTAGCGGGGTGCGGGGCCACGAGCAGTACTTC. Its protein is CASSKTGTSGVRGHEQYF. The whole variable domain, filled in from reference TRBV19 and TRBJ2-7, reads DGGITQSPKYLFRKEGQNVTLSCEQNLNHDAMYWYRQDPGQGLRLIYYSQIVNDFQKGDIAEGYSVSREKKESFPLTVTSAQKNPTAFYLCASSKTGTSGVRGHEQYFGPGTRLTVT.